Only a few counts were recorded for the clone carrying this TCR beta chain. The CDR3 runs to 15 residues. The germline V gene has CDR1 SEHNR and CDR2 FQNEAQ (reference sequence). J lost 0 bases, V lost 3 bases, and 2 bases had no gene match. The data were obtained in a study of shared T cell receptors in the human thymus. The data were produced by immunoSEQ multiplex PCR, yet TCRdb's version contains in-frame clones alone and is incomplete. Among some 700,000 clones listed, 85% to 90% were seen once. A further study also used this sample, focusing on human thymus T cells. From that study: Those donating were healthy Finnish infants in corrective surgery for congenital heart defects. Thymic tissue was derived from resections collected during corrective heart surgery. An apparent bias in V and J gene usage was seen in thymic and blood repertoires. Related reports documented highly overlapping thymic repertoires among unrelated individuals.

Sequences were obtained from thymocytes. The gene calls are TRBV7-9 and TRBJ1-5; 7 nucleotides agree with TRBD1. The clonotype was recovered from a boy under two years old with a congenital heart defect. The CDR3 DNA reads TGTGCCAGCAGCTTGGGACAGAGTAGCAATCAGCCCCAGCATTTT. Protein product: CASSLGQSSNQPQHF.